This TCR beta chain stems from a study of T cells after posttransplantation cyclophosphamide. Findings and limits, study-wide: Skin or GI-infiltrating T cells shared few TRB sequences with blood. After PTCy, TRB diversity resembled that of CNI/methotrexate controls.

Only in-frame clones appear in the TCRdb table, and some are missing; sequencing was by immunoSEQ multiplex PCR. Of 15,000 or so clones in the sample, around 86% are singletons; the top ten hold roughly 4%. Methotrexate plus calcineurin inhibitor accompanied controls' myeloablative marrow transplants; sampling was 1 year later. This CDR3 spans 16 amino acids. The V gene's germline CDR1 is SGHVS and CDR2 FNYEAQ. V was trimmed by 1 base and J by 2 bases, leaving 12 bases between them. Concerning this clone itself: No antigen is known for it.

The material sequenced was PBMCs, taken after an allogeneic stem cell transplant with a calcineurin inhibitor and methotrexate. The receptor's source is a male patient aged 45 to 59 who received an allogeneic stem cell transplant from an unrelated donor, was CMV-positive, and had chronic GVHD only. Some T cells may have originated in the graft donor. This chain uses TRBV7-6 with TRBJ1-5; no clear D gene. This CDR3 reads CASSLGSGEGNQPQHF. The CDR3 nucleotides read TGTGCCAGCAGCTTAGGGTCCGGGGAAGGCAATCAGCCCCAGCATTTT.